The rows below give T cell receptor beta chains drawn from one sample of a study of CD8+ T cells in alopecia areata. Some clones are missing from TCRdb's copy, which holds only in-frame ones; the method was immunoSEQ multiplex PCR. Seen here are around 120,000 clones, roughly two thirds observed once, and the top ten hold approximately 3%. Material: CD4+ T cells sorted from blood. The source of these receptors is a human donor in good health. CDR3s include the opening cysteine and the closing phenylalanine or tryptophan. The D gene is left open where the match is weak. Size values are once, few and many counts, or a class for expanded clones, and some rows have none.

.,TRBV7-9,.,TRBJ2-7,CASSLVDRSSEQYF,TGTGCCAGCAGCTTAGTAGACAGGTCATCCGAGCAGTACTTC
.,TRBV30,TRBD2,TRBJ2-1,CAWSVGEGQFF,TGTGCCTGGAGTGTAGGGGAGGGGCAGTTCTTC
.,TRBV30,.,TRBJ1-2,CAWSVGPVGYTF,TGTGCCTGGAGTGTGGGGCCGGTAGGCTACACCTTC
.,TRBV29-1,.,TRBJ2-7,CSGSVGSSYEQYF,TGCAGCGGATCTGTCGGGAGCTCCTACGAGCAGTACTTC
.,TRBV2,.,TRBJ2-2,CASSLDRRDTGELFF,TGTGCCAGCAGCCTGGACAGGAGGGACACCGGGGAGCTGTTTTTT
once,TRBV2,.,TRBJ2-7,CASSKGLYEQYF,TGTGCCAGCAGTAAAGGGCTGTACGAGCAGTACTTC
.,TRBV29-1,TRBD1,TRBJ1-2,CSAQGAGGYTF,TGCAGCGCGCAGGGGGCGGGCGGCTACACCTTC
.,TRBV29-1,.,TRBJ1-1,CSVGARFEAFF,TGCAGCGTTGGTGCACGGTTTGAAGCTTTCTTT
.,TRBV29-1,.,TRBJ2-2,CSTLGGGGGELFF,TGCAGCACGCTAGGCGGGGGCGGCGGGGAGCTGTTTTTT
once,TRBV5-8,.,TRBJ2-7,CASRTFGVSWEQYF,TGTGCCAGCAGAACCTTTGGTGTATCATGGGAGCAGTACTTC
.,TRBV4-1,.,TRBJ1-2,CASSQVWGRGYTF,TGCGCCAGCAGCCAAGTGTGGGGTCGGGGCTACACCTTC
.,TRBV6-1,.,TRBJ1-5,CASMTSQPQHF,TGTGCCAGTATGACAAGTCAGCCCCAGCATTTT
few,TRBV29-1,TRBD2,TRBJ2-1,CSVIRASGVNEQFF,TGCAGCGTGATAAGGGCTAGCGGGGTCAATGAGCAGTTCTTC
once,TRBV30,.,TRBJ1-2,CAWSEAGRGYTF,TGTGCCTGGAGTGAAGCAGGGAGGGGCTACACCTTC
.,TRBV6-1,.,TRBJ2-1,CASSPVLNEQFF,TGTGCCAGCAGCCCGGTCCTCAATGAGCAGTTCTTC
once,TRBV6-5,TRBD1,TRBJ1-3,CASSYGLRDRATTIYF,TGTGCCAGCAGTTACGGCCTTAGGGACAGGGCGACCACCATATATTTT
.,TRBV5-1,TRBD2,TRBJ2-3,CASSPGLATDTQYF,TGCGCCAGCAGCCCCGGACTAGCCACAGATACGCAGTATTTT
.,TRBV10-3,.,TRBJ2-3,CAISTGGSDTQYF,TGTGCCATCAGTACCGGGGGTTCAGATACGCAGTATTTT
.,TRBV7-9,.,TRBJ1-1,CASSPFPVQNTEAFF,TGTGCCAGCAGCCCCTTTCCCGTCCAGAACACTGAAGCTTTCTTT
medium-sized,TRBV7-8,TRBD2,TRBJ2-2,CASTRGTIKWGNTGELFF,TGTGCCAGCACACGCGGGACTATCAAGTGGGGGAACACCGGGGAGCTGTTTTTT
few,TRBV5-4,.,TRBJ1-1,CASSLGTQNTEAFF,TGTGCCAGCAGCTTGGGGACGCAGAACACTGAAGCTTTCTTT
.,TRBV4-1,TRBD1,TRBJ1-4,CASSQPGTGGEVLFF,TGCGCCAGCAGCCAACCCGGGACAGGGGGCGAGGTACTGTTTTTT
.,TRBV2,.,TRBJ2-5,CASSEAFRAQYF,TGTGCCAGCAGTGAAGCGTTTAGGGCCCAGTACTTC
.,TRBV4-1,.,TRBJ1-6,CASSQPNSPLHF,TGCGCCAGCAGCCAGCCAAATTCACCCCTCCACTTT
.,TRBV10-1,TRBD1,TRBJ2-5,CASSPGTAQETQYF,TGCGCCAGCAGTCCCGGGACAGCCCAAGAGACCCAGTACTTC
.,TRBV30,TRBD2,TRBJ2-5,CAWSAVAGSGRETQYF,TGTGCCTGGAGTGCGGTAGCGGGGTCCGGGCGAGAGACCCAGTACTTC
few,TRBV5-1,.,TRBJ2-7,CASSLAGADFGEQYF,TGCGCCAGCAGCTTGGCGGGGGCGGATTTTGGGGAGCAGTACTTC
.,TRBV5-1,.,TRBJ2-1,CASSKGRINEQFF,TGCGCCAGCAGCAAGGGACGGATCAATGAGCAGTTCTTC
.,TRBV30,.,TRBJ1-5,CAGGQGLGQPQHF,TGTGCCGGGGGTCAGGGGTTGGGCCAGCCCCAGCATTTT
.,TRBV19,.,TRBJ1-5,CASSRQPGQPQHF,TGTGCCAGTAGTAGACAGCCCGGTCAGCCCCAGCATTTT
.,TRBV5-6,.,TRBJ1-1,CASSYRQMNTEAFF,TGTGCCAGCAGCTACCGACAGATGAACACTGAAGCTTTCTTT
few,TRBV2,.,TRBJ1-5,CASSETSNQPQHF,TGTGCCAGCAGTGAAACTAGCAATCAGCCCCAGCATTTT
.,TRBV29-1,TRBD1,TRBJ2-7,CSVPGTGSYEQYF,TGCAGCGTTCCCGGGACAGGGTCCTACGAGCAGTACTTC
.,TRBV19,TRBD2,TRBJ2-5,CASSIVLAGLETQYF,TGTGCCAGTAGTATAGTACTAGCGGGGCTTGAGACCCAGTACTTC
.,TRBV29-1,.,TRBJ2-7,CSVERQGLSEQYF,TGCAGCGTTGAACGGCAGGGTCTGAGCGAGCAGTACTTC
.,TRBV27,TRBD2,TRBJ2-7,CASSWSNGGYEQYF,TGTGCCAGCAGTTGGAGTAACGGGGGGTACGAGCAGTACTTC
few,TRBV7-2,.,TRBJ2-3,CASSLYGDTQYF,TGTGCCAGCAGTCTCTATGGGGATACGCAGTATTTT
.,TRBV30,.,TRBJ1-1,CVFNQLNTEAFF,TGTGTCTTCAACCAGTTGAACACTGAAGCTTTCTTT
.,TRBV4-2,.,TRBJ1-1,CASSPPPGGGVTEAFF,TGTGCCAGCAGCCCGCCGCCGGGGGGCGGCGTTACTGAAGCTTTCTTT
few,TRBV18,TRBD1,TRBJ1-5,CASSPSRQGVSNQPQHF,TGTGCCAGCTCACCATCTCGACAGGGAGTTAGCAATCAGCCCCAGCATTTT
few,TRBV4-1,.,TRBJ2-2,CASSRADTNTGELFF,TGCGCCAGCAGTCGGGCGGACACCAACACCGGGGAGCTGTTTTTT
.,TRBV6-6,.,TRBJ1-6,CASSYSGINSPLHF,TGTGCCAGCAGTTACTCGGGAATTAATTCACCCCTCCACTTT
few,TRBV5-1,.,TRBJ2-3,CASSLGGRTTTDTQYF,TGCGCCAGCAGCTTGGGTGGTAGGACCACCACAGATACGCAGTATTTT
.,TRBV15,.,TRBJ1-5,CATSLPSRNQPQHF,TGTGCCACCAGCCTCCCCAGTAGAAATCAGCCCCAGCATTTT
.,TRBV29-1,TRBD1,TRBJ2-2,CSYYRGEELFF,TGCAGCTACTACAGGGGTGAGGAGCTGTTTTTT
few,TRBV29-1,.,TRBJ1-2,CSVTGGNGYTF,TGCAGCGTTACGGGGGGGAATGGCTACACCTTC
.,TRBV6-6,.,TRBJ1-1,CASRKQTEAFF,TGTGCCAGCAGAAAGCAAACTGAAGCTTTCTTT
.,TRBV30,.,TRBJ1-1,CASSRESGGAFF,TGTGCCTCCTCCCGGGAGTCCGGCGGAGCTTTCTTT
.,TRBV28,TRBD1,TRBJ2-7,CASSLDRGSYEQYF,TGTGCCAGCAGTTTAGACAGGGGATCCTACGAGCAGTACTTC